Following are 23 T cell receptor beta chains from one sample sequenced in a study of early T cells in non-severe SARS-CoV-2 infection. In TCRdb, the 5' RACE reads were re-called with MiXCR into one record per CDR3 protein. This table holds 81,000 or so distinct CDR3 sequences, 10% to 15% found once. The sequenced material came from whole blood. Receptors were obtained from an adult who was a healthcare worker with PCR-confirmed SARS-CoV-2 infection or an uninfected control (not recorded which).

This clonotype was counted a few times. The chain recombines TRBV28 with TRBJ2-3; D remains ambiguous. Trimming stripped 9 bases from V and 9 bases from J, with 7 bases between. Germline V CDR1 and CDR2: MDHEN, SYDVKM. The CDR3 is made up of 9 amino acids. The DNA of the CDR3 is TGTGCCAGTTTCCCGACGCAGTATTTT. Protein: CASFPTQYF.

This clonotype was detected ten times or more. This chain links TRBV28 with TRBJ2-5; 10 bases line up with TRBD1. The CDR3 is 13 amino acids. CDR1 and CDR2 from the germline V gene are MDHEN and SYDVKM. Unmatched junction bases numbered 4, after V lost 5 bases and J lost 7 bases. The CDR3 spells CASSRQGAGTQYF. The CDR3 region has the DNA TGTGCCAGCAGTAGACAGGGGGCCGGGACCCAGTACTTC. The complete variable domain, with remaining parts taken from reference TRBV28 and TRBJ2-5, reads DVKVTQSSRYLVKRTGEKVFLECVQDMDHENMFWYRQDPGLGLRLIYFSYDVKMKEKGDIPEGYSVSREKKERFSLILESASTNQTSMYLCASSRQGAGTQYFGPGTRLLVL.

This clonotype was recorded a few times. The genes are TRBV12-5 and TRBJ1-2; D gene unclear. V was trimmed by 0 bases and J by 6 bases, leaving 14 bases between them. CDR3 length: 15 residues. CDR1 and CDR2 from the germline V gene are LGHNT and FRNRAP. The CDR3 bases are TGTGCTAGTGGTTTGGTTGGGATACCTCCGGATGGCTACACCTTC. It encodes CASGLVGIPPDGYTF.

This clonotype has a handful of counts. The gene calls are TRBV20-1 and TRBJ2-2; maybe TRBD2 (6 bases). Germline assignment: CDR1 DFQATT and CDR2 SNEGSKA (reference sequence). Trimming pared 3 bases from V and 4 bases from J, leaving 12 bases between. The CDR3 runs to 14 residues. CDR3 protein: CSARRLASTGELFF. As DNA, the CDR3 is TGCAGTGCTAGGCGCCTAGCGAGCACCGGGGAGCTGTTTTTT.

The rearrangement joins TRBV5-1 to TRBJ2-2; 8 bases map to TRBD2. The germline gives CDR1 SGHRS, CDR2 YFSETQ. J gave up 4 bases and V 1 base, and 9 bases lay outside the gene matches. The CDR3 loop spans 17 amino acids. CDR3 protein: CASSLCSGTQGTGELFF. CDR3 bases: TGCGCCAGCAGCTTGTGTAGCGGGACCCAGGGCACCGGGGAGCTGTTTTTT.

This clonotype has at least ten counts. This chain joins TRBV12-3 or TRBV12-4 and TRBJ1-4; TRBD1 agrees at 7 bases. This CDR3 has 15 residues. V dropped 7 bases and J dropped 3; count of bases not matched to a gene: 8. CDR3 sequence reads: CASILTGDANEKLFF. The CDR3 DNA reads as TGTGCCAGCATCCTCACAGGGGACGCTAATGAAAAACTGTTTTTT.

This clonotype was observed at least ten times. The chain employs TRBV6-2 or TRBV6-3 and TRBJ2-1; TRBD2 is a possible D gene (6 bases). The V end lost 6 bases, the J end lost 4 bases, and 7 bases lay between the germline ends. Germline V gives CDR1 MNHEY, CDR2 SVGEGT. CDR3 length equals 12 residues. CDR3 in amino acids: CASRTSYNEQFF. CDR3 nucleotide sequence: TGTGCCAGCAGGACTAGTTACAATGAGCAGTTCTTC.

Comment on this clonotype: A clone one base away is much larger, so this may be a read error. This rearrangement joins TRBV3-1 to TRBJ1-4; a possible D gene is TRBD1 (5 bases). Germline V gene data show CDR1 as LGHDT and CDR2 as YNNKEL (reference sequence). This CDR3 contains 13 residues. CDR3 sequence: CVSSQTGPTKLFF. The CDR3 bases are TGTGTCAGCAGCCAAACAGGACCGACAAAACTGTTTTTT.

The table lists this clonotype with a few counts. The rearrangement uses TRBV5-6 and TRBJ2-1, with 10 bases identical to TRBD1. The CDR3 loop spans 15 amino acids. The V and J ends lost 2 bases and 6 bases, in that order; junction bases with no gene match: 5. CDR1 and CDR2 (germline): SGHDT, YYEEEE. DNA of the CDR3: TGTGCCAGCAGCTTTGGGGGACAGGGGAGCAATGAGCAGTTCTTC. Translated, it gives CASSFGGQGSNEQFF.

This clonotype was detected a few times. This sequence joins TRBV18 and TRBJ2-1; no reliable D call. The ends were cut back, 5 bases at V and 5 bases at J, with 7 bases in the middle. Germline loops: CDR1 KGHSH, CDR2 LQKENI. CDR3 size: 12 residues. CDR3: CASSAQNNEQFF. CDR3 nucleotides: TGTGCCAGCTCAGCCCAGAACAATGAGCAGTTCTTC.

This clonotype appeared a few times. This sequence joins TRBV28 and TRBJ1-1, with 8 bases that match TRBD1. With 7 bases clipped from V and 4 bases from J, the junction kept 8 bases outside the gene matches. CDR3 size: 14 residues. Germline lookup yields CDR1 MDHEN and CDR2 SYDVKM. The CDR3 DNA sequence: TGTGCCAGCACCTCTCAGGGGGCTAGCACTGAAGCTTTCTTT. Translated: CASTSQGASTEAFF.

The CDR3 loop is CASSKTGTSRKTYEQYF. CDR3 nucleotide sequence: TGTGCCAGTAGTAAGACCGGGACTAGCCGAAAAACCTACGAGCAGTACTTC. The V gene is TRBV19, the J gene TRBJ2-7, with TRBD2 identical over 9 bases. CDR1 is LNHDA, CDR2 SQIVND, per germline (reference sequence). CDR3 length: 17 residues. V dropped 4 bases and J dropped 2; count of bases not matched to a gene: 12.

The V and J genes are TRBV7-2 and TRBJ2-7; D perhaps matches TRBD2 (5 bases). Germline V lookup: CDR1 SGHTA, CDR2 FQGNSA. This CDR3 region has 14 residues. Trimming cost V 1 base and J 1 base, with 8 bases left between them. CDR3 bases: TGTGCCAGCAGCTTAGGTCGGGGATCCTACGAGCAGTACTTC. This codes for CASSLGRGSYEQYF.

The chain couples TRBV3-1 to TRBJ2-7; possible D gene TRBD1, 5 bases. Germline CDR1 and CDR2: LGHDT and YNNKEL (reference sequence). The CDR3 covers 12 residues. V lost 1 base to trimming and J lost 6 bases, with 7 bases between them. This CDR3 reads CASSQGGAEQYF. In nucleotides, the CDR3 is TGTGCCAGCAGCCAAGGGGGCGCCGAGCAGTACTTC.

The chain joins TRBV28 to TRBJ1-1; 8 nucleotides agree with TRBD1. Germline CDR1 reads MDHEN; CDR2 reads SYDVKM. The CDR3 spans 14 residues. V gave up 6 bases and J gave up 3 bases; unmatched junction bases: 6. CDR3 loop: CASRPTGGHTEAFF. DNA of the CDR3: TGTGCCAGCAGACCCACAGGGGGACACACTGAAGCTTTCTTT.

This clonotype has only a few counts. The chain has TRBV28 and TRBJ2-3; D is undetermined. Germline values: CDR1 MDHEN, CDR2 SYDVKM. Trimming removed 4 bases at V and 2 bases at J, with 4 bases between. This CDR3 is 12 amino acids long. The CDR3 sequence: CASSYSTDTQYF. The CDR3 nucleotides read TGTGCCAGCAGTTACTCCACAGATACGCAGTATTTT.

V usage is TRBV6-5 and J usage is TRBJ2-1; D may be TRBD2 (5 bases). Germline CDR1 reads MNHEY; CDR2 reads SVGAGI. V dropped 6 bases and J dropped 5 bases, with 17 bases sitting between them. CDR3 length equals 15 residues. The CDR3 loop is CASRSTTRGNNEQFF. The CDR3 nucleotides read TGTGCCAGCAGATCGACGACCCGGGGTAACAATGAGCAGTTCTTC.

This clonotype was counted between two and nine times. The chain is built from TRBV18 and TRBJ2-5, with D unclear. V was shortened by 2 bases and J by 1 base, with 8 bases between the two germline ends. This CDR3 region has 14 residues. Germline assignment: CDR1 KGHSH and CDR2 LQKENI. CDR3 sequence reads: CASSPSRPQETQYF. CDR3 DNA sequence: TGTGCCAGCTCACCATCCAGGCCCCAAGAGACCCAGTACTTC.

This rearrangement joins TRBV4-1 to TRBJ2-7; 8 nucleotides line up with TRBD1. CDR3 length: 16 amino acids. J was trimmed by 1 base and V by 1 base; bases with no gene match: 6. The germline V gene has CDR1 MGHRA and CDR2 YSYEKL. The CDR3 sequence is CASSQVLDRASYEQYF. The CDR3 nucleotides are TGCGCCAGCAGCCAAGTACTGGACAGGGCTTCCTACGAGCAGTACTTC.

This clonotype showed up many times. This chain links TRBV7-2 with TRBJ2-1, with 7 nucleotides matching TRBD2. The CDR3 runs to 16 residues. Germline loops: CDR1 SGHTA, CDR2 FQGNSA. With V trimmed by 1 base and J by 2 bases, 5 bases remained unmatched. The CDR3 sequence is CASSLGGSGTYNEQFF. CDR3 sequence (DNA): TGTGCCAGCAGCTTAGGAGGCAGCGGGACCTACAATGAGCAGTTCTTC.

This clonotype has a handful of counts. The chain carries TRBV12-3 or TRBV12-4 and TRBJ2-7; D could derive from TRBD1 or TRBD2 (5 bases each). The V end was cut by 8 bases, the J end by 0 bases, with 11 bases between. The CDR3 runs to 13 residues. CDR3 amino acids: CASGTLSSYEQYF. In DNA, the CDR3 is TGTGCCAGCGGGACCTTGAGCTCCTACGAGCAGTACTTC.

The rearrangement joins TRBV19 to TRBJ2-1; 9 bases fit TRBD2. The V and J ends lost 6 bases and 6 bases, in that order; junction bases with no gene match: 15. There are 17 residues in the CDR3. CDR1 is LNHDA and CDR2 is SQIVND in the germline V gene (reference sequence). In DNA form, the CDR3 reads TGTGCCAGTAGCACCCCGACAGCGGGAGGATTGGGCAATGAGCAGTTCTTC. Translated: CASSTPTAGGLGNEQFF.

This clonotype was counted at least ten times. This sequence joins TRBV20-1 and TRBJ2-3; D perhaps matches TRBD2 (6 bases). The CDR3 is 13 amino acids. CDR1 is DFQATT and CDR2 is SNEGSKA in the germline V gene (reference sequence). V was pared by 4 bases and J by 4 bases, with 12 bases between. DNA for the CDR3: TGCAGTGCTACGTGGGACTCCTCAGATACGCAGTATTTT. It yields the protein CSATWDSSDTQYF.